This TCR beta chain appears in the sequencing data of a study of OX40 agonist ivuxolimab in advanced cancers. Study background: Intravenous ivuxolimab at 0.01 to 10 mg/kg was given to patients every 2 weeks. Study-wide points: Both CD4+ and CD8+ T cell populations in blood had undergone clonal expansion by week 6 at 0.1 to 3.0 mg/kg.

Germline CDR1 is MNHEY and CDR2 is SMNVEV (reference sequence). Trimming left V 7 bases short and J 7 bases short, with 14 bases between. This CDR3 has 13 amino acids. Regarding this clone: Antigen: not known.

Assay used: immunoSEQ multiplex PCR; TCRdb lists only in-frame clones, some missing. The sample has about 99,000 clones, around 95% seen once; the top ten hold 2%. The receptor was derived from an adult with an advanced solid tumor such as melanoma, head and neck, liver or kidney cancer. Sequencing was performed on CD4+ or CD8+ T cells sorted from blood, taken in a trial of the OX40 agonist ivuxolimab. The chain has TRBV27 and TRBJ2-1; D gene ambiguous. The CDR3: CASTTQVGNEQFF. The DNA of the CDR3 is TGTGCCAGCACCACGCAGGTGGGAAATGAGCAGTTCTTC.